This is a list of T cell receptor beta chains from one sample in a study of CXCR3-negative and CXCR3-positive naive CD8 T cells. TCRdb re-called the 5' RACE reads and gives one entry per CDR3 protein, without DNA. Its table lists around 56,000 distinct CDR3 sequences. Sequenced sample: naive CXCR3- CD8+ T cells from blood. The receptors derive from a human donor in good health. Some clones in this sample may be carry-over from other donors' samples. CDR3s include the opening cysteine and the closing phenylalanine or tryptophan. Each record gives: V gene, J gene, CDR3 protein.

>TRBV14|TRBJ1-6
CASSPIDNSPLHF
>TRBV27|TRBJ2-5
CASSWGETQYF
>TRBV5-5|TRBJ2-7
CASSFGRVDEQYF
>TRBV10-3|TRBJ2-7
CAISESPSGAPHEQYF
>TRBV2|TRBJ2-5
CASSDESHGETQYF
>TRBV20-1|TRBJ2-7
CSAYNSGGTSYEQYF
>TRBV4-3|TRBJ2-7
CASSQDGFSYEQYF
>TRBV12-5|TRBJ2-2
CASADIVGGTGELFF
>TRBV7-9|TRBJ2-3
CASSLQSLDTQYF
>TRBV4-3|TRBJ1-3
CASSQEDRINGNTIYF
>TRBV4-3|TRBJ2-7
CASSQYFSGGVGDEQYF
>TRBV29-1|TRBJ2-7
CSVEGDRPYEQYF
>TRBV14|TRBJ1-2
CASSYTTTTGLYGYTF
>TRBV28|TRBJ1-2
CASSPPGGGGYTF
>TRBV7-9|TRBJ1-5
CASSSEGSSNQPQHF